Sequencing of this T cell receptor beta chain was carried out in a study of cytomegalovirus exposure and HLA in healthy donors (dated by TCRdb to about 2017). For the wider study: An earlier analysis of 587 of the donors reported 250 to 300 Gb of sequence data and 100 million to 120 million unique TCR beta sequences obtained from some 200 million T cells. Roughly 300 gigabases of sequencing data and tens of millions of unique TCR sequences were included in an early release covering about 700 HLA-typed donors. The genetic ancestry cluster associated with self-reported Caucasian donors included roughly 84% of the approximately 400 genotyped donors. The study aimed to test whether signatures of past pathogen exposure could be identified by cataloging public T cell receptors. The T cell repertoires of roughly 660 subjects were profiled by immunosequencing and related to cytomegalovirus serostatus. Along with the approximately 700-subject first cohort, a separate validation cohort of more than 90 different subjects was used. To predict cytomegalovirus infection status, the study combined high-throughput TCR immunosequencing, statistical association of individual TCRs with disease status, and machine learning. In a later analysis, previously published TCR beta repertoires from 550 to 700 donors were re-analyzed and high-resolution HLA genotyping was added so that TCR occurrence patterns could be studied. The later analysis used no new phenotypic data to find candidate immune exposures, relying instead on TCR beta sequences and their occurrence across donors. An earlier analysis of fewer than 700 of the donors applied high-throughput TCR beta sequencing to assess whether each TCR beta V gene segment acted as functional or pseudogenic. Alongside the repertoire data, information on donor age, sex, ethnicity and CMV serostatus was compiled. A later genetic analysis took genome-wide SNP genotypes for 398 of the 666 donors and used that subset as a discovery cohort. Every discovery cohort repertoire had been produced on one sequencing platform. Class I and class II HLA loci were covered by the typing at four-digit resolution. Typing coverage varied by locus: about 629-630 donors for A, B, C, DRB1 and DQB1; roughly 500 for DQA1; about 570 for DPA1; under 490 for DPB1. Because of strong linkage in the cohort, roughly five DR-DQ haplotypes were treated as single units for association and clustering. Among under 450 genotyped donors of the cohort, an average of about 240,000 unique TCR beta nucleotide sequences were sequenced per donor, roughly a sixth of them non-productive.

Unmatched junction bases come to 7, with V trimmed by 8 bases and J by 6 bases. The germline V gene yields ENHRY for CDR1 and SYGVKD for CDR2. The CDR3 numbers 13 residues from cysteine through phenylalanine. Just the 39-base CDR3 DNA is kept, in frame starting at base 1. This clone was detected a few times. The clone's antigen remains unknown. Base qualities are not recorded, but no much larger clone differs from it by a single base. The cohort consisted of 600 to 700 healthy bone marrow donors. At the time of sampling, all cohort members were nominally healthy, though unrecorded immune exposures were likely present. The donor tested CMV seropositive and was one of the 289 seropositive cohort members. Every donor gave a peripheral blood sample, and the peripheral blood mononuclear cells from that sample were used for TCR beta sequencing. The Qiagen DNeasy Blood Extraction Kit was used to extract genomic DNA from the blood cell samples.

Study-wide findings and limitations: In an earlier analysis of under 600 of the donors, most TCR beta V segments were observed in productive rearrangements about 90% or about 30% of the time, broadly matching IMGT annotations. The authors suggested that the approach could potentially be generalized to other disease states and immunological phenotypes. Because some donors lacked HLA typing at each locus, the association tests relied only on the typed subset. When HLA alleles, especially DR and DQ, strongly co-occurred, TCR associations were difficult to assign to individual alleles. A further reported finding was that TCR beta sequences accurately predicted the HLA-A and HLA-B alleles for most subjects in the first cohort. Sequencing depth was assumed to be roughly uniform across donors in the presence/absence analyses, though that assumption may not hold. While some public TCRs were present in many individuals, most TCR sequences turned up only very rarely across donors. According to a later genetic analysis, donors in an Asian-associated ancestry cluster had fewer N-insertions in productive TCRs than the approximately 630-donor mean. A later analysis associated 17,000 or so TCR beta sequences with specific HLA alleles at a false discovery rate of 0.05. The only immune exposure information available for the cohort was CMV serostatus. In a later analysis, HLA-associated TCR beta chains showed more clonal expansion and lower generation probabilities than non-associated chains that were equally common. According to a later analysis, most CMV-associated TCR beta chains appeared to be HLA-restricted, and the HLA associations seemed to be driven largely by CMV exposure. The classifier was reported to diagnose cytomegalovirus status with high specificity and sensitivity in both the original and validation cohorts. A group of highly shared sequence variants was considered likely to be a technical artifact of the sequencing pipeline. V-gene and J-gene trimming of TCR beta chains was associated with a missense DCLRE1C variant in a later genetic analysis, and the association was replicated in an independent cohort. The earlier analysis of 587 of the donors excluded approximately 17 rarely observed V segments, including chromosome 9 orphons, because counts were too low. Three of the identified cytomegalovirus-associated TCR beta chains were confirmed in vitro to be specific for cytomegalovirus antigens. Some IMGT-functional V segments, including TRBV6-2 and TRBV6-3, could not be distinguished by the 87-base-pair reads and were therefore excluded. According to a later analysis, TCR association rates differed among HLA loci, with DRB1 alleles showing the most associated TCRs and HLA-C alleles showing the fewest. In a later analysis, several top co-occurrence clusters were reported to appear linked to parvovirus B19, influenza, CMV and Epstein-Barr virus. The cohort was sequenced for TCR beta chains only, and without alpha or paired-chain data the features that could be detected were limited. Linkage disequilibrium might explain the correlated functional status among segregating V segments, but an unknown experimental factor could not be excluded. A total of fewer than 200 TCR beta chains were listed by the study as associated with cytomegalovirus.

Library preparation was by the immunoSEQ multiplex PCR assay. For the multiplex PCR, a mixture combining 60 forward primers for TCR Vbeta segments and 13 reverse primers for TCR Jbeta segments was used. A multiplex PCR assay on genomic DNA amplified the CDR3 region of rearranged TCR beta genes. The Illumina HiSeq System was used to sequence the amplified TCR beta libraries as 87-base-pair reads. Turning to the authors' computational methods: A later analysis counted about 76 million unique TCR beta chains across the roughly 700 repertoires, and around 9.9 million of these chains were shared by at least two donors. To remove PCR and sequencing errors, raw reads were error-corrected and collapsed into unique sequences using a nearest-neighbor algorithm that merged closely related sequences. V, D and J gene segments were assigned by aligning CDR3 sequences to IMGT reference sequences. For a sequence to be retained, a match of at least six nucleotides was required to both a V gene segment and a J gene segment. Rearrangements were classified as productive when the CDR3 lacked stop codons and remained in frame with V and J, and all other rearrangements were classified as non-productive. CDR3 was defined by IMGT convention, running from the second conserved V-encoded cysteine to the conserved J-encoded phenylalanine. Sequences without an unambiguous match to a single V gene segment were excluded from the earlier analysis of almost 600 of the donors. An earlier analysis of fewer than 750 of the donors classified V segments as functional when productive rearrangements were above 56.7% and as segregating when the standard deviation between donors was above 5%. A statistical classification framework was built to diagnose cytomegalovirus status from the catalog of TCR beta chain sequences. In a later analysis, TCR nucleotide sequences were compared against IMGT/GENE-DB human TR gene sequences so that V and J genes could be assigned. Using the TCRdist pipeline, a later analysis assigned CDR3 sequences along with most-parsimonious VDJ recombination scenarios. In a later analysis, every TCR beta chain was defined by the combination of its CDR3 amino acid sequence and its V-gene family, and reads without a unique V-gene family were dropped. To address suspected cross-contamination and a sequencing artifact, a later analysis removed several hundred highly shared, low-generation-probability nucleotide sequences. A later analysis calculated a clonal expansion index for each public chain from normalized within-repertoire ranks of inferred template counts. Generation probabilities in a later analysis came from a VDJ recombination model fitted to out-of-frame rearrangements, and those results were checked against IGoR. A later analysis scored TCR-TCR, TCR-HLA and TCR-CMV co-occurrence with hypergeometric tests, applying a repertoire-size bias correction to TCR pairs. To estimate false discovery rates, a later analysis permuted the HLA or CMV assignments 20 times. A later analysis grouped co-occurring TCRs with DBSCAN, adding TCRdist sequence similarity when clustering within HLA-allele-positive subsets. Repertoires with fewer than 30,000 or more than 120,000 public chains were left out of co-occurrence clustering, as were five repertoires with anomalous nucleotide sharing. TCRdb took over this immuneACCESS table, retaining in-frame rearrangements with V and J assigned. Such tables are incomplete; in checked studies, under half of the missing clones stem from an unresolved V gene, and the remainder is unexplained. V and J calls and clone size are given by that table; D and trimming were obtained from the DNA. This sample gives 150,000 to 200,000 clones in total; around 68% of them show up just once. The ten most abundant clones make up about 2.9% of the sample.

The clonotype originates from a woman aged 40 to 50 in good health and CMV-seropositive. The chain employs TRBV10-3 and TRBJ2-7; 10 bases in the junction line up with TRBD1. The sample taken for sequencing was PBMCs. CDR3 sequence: CAIGTGEGIEQYF. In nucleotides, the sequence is TGTGCCATCGGGACAGGGGAGGGGATCGAGCAGTACTTC.